Listed here are 5 T cell receptor beta chains from one sample, sequenced in a study of blood T cell repertoires in COVID-19. Data came from immunoSEQ multiplex PCR; TCRdb stores just in-frame clones and leaves some out. The sample holds around 100,000 clones, 70% to 90% seen once. The sample taken for sequencing was peripheral blood. These receptors all come from a human donor in a cohort sampled during active COVID-19.

The CDR3 nucleotides are TGTGCCAGCACGGGAGTCAGTACGCAGTATTTT. Its protein is CASTGVSTQYF. The rearrangement uses TRBV2 and TRBJ2-3; TRBD2 might be the D (6 bases). V was clipped by 7 bases and J by 8 bases, with 10 bases between them. Per the germline V gene, CDR1 is SNHLY and CDR2 is FYNNEI. This CDR3 region has 11 residues.

The genes are TRBV5-1 and TRBJ2-3; TRBD2 agrees at 7 bases. The V segment lost 3 bases and the J segment 1 base; nucleotides outside the gene matches: 11. Germline V gene data show CDR1 as SGHRS and CDR2 as YFSETQ. The CDR3 extends over 17 amino acids. DNA of the CDR3: TGCGCCAGCAGCTCGGGATCGACTAGCCCAGGCACAGATACGCAGTATTTT. Encoded protein: CASSSGSTSPGTDTQYF. The full variable domain, its missing parts supplied by reference TRBV5-1 and TRBJ2-3, is KAGVTQTPRYLIKTRGQQVTLSCSPISGHRSVSWYQQTPGQGLQFLFEYFSETQRNKGNFPGRFSGRQFSNSRSEMNVSTLELGDSALYLCASSSGSTSPGTDTQYFGPGTRLTVL.

The J gene is TRBJ2-1, the V gene TRBV12-3 or TRBV12-4; D possibly corresponds to TRBD1 (5 bases). Trimming removed 2 bases at V and 9 bases at J, with 11 bases between. There are 13 residues in the CDR3. The CDR3 reads CASSLSAGSEQFF. CDR3 coding DNA: TGTGCCAGCAGTTTAAGTGCAGGGTCTGAGCAGTTCTTC.

This clone was counted once. This chain joins TRBV18 and TRBJ2-3; 15 positions match TRBD2. The CDR3 runs to 16 residues. Germline CDR1 reads KGHSH; CDR2 reads LQKENI. Trimming removed 4 bases from V and 3 bases from J; junction bases left unmatched: 2. This CDR3 is CASSLGTSGGTDTQYF. The CDR3 DNA follows: TGTGCCAGCTCACTTGGGACTAGCGGGGGGACAGATACGCAGTATTTT.

The chain combines TRBV6-2 or TRBV6-3 with TRBJ2-2; D is uncertain. Per germline, CDR1 MNHEY and CDR2 SVGEGT. The CDR3 runs to 12 residues. Trimming stripped 3 bases from V and 9 bases from J, with 8 bases between. CDR3 in amino acids: CASSYLSRELFF. CDR3 DNA sequence: TGTGCCAGCAGTTATCTTTCTAGGGAGCTGTTTTTT.